What follows describes a single T cell receptor beta chain. The target antigen is unknown. The J segment lost 2 bases and the V segment lost 6 bases, leaving 7 bases of the junction unmatched. Per germline, CDR1 MDHEN and CDR2 SYDVKM. The CDR3 contains 16 residues. The sample comes from a study of T-cell memory formation after mild COVID-19. Study results and limitations: Prior to infection, memory already included some responding clones, suggesting cross-reactive memory joined. Contracting CD8+ clones were enriched in EMRA, CD4+ mainly in CM and EM.

Using its own MiXCR run on the 5' RACE reads, TCRdb lists one record per CDR3 protein. The sample includes 400,000 or so distinct CDR3 sequences, around 19% of them seen just once. The sample consisted of PBMCs or a T cell subset sorted from them (not recorded which). The receptor was derived from an adult woman who had mild COVID-19 (a few samples of this study predate the infection). Cell type and time point are not known. V usage is TRBV28 and J usage is TRBJ2-6; 7 bases are a match to TRBD1. The CDR3 loop is CASSSRDRAGANVLTF. For the CDR3, the DNA is TGTGCCAGCAGCTCCCGCGACAGGGCTGGGGCCAACGTCCTGACTTTC.